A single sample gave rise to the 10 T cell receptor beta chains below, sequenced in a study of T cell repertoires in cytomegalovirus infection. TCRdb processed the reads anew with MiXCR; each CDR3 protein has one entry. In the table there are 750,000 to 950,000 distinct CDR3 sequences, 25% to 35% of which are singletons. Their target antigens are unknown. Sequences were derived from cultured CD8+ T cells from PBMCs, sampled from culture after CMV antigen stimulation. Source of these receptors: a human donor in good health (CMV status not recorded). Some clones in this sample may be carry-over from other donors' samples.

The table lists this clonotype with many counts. CDR3 sequence reads: CASSLWVDTEAFF. The CDR3 DNA sequence: TGTGCCAGCAGCTTATGGGTGGACACTGAAGCTTTCTTT. The rearrangement links TRBV7-2 to TRBJ1-1; D call uncertain. The CDR3 sequence is 13 residues long. V dropped 2 bases and J dropped 3 bases, with 7 bases sitting between them. Germline V gene sequence: CDR1 SGHTA, CDR2 FQGNSA.

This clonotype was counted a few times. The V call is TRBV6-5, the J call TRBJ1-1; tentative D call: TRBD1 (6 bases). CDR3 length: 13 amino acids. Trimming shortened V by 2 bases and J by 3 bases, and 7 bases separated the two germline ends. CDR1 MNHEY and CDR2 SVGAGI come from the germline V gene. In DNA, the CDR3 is TGTGCCAGCAGTTACCGGACAGACACTGAAGCTTTCTTT. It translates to CASSYRTDTEAFF.

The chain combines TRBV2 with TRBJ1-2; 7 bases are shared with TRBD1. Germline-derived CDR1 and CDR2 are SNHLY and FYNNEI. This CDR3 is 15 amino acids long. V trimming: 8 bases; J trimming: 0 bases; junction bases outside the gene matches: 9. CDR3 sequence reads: CASPWGTATNYGYTF. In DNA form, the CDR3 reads TGTGCCAGCCCTTGGGGGACAGCTACTAACTATGGCTACACCTTC.

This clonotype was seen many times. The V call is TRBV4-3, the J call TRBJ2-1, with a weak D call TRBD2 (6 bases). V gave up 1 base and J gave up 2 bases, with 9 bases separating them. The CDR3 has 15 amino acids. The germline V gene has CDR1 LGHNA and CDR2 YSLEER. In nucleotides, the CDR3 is TGCGCCAGCAGCCAAGGCGGGGCCACCTACAATGAGCAGTTCTTC. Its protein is CASSQGGATYNEQFF.

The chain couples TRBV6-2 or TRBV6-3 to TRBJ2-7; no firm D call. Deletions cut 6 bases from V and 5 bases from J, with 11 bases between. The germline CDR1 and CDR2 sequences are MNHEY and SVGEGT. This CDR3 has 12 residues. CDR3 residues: CASRAGLHEQYF. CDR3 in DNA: TGTGCCAGCAGAGCCGGGCTCCACGAGCAGTACTTC.

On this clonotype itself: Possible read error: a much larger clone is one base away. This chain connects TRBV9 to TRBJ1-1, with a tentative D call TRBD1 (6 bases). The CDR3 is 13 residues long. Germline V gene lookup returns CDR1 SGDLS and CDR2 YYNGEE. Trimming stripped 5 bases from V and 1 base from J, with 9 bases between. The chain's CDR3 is CASRPQGNTEAFF. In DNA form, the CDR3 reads TGTGCCAGCAGGCCACAGGGGAACACTGAAGCTTTCTTT.

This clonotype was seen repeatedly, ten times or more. This CDR3 is CASSLTGEMGTDTQYF. The CDR3 region has the DNA TGTGCCAGCAGCTTAACGGGCGAGATGGGCACAGATACGCAGTATTTT. The chain is built from TRBV7-3 and TRBJ2-3, with D uncertain. In germline, CDR1 is SGHTA, CDR2 FQGTGA. The CDR3 is 16 residues long. The ends were cut back, 0 bases at V and 1 base at J, with 11 bases in the middle.

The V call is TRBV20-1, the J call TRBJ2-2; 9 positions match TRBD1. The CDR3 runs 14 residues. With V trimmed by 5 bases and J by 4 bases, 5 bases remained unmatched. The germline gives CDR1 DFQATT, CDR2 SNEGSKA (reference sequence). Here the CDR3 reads CSAPDRGSTGELFF. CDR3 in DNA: TGCAGTGCTCCCGACAGGGGGAGCACCGGGGAGCTGTTTTTT.

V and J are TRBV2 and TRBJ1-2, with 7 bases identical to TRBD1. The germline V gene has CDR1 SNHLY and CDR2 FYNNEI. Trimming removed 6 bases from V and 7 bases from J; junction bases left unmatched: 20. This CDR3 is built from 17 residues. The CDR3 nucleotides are TGTGCCAGCAGCACTCCACACTTCGACAGGGAACAAGGTGGCTACACCTTC. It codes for CASSTPHFDREQGGYTF.

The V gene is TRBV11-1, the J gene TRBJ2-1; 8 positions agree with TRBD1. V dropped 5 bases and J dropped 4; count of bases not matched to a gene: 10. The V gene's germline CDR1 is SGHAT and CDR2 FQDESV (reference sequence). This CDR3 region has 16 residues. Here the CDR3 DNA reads TGTGCCAGCAGCGGCTCGACCAGGGGGCTTTACAATGAGCAGTTCTTC. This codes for CASSGSTRGLYNEQFF.